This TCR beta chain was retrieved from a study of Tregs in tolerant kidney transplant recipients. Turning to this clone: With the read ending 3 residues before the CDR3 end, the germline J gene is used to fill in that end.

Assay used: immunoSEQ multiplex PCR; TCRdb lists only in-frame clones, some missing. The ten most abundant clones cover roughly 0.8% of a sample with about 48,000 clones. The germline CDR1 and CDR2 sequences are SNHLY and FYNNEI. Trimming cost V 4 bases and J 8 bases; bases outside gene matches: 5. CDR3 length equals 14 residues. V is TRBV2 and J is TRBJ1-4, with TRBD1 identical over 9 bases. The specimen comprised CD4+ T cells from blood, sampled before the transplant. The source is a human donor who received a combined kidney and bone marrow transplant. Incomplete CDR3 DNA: TGTGCCAGCAGTGCCGGGACAGGGACCGAAAAA. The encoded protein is CASSAGTGTEK. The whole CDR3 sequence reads CASSAGTGTEKLFF.